What follows are 18 T cell receptor beta chains derived from one specimen sequenced in a study of OX40 agonist ivuxolimab in advanced cancers. Measured with immunoSEQ multiplex PCR; TCRdb has only the in-frame clones, and not every one. The data contain 30,000 to 40,000 clones, around 85% of them singletons. Here the sequenced sample was CD4+ or CD8+ T cells sorted from blood, taken in a trial of the OX40 agonist ivuxolimab. The source is an adult with an advanced solid tumor such as melanoma, head and neck, liver or kidney cancer.

The chain combines TRBV30 with TRBJ2-4; TRBD1 aligns across 7 bases. The CDR3 is 13 residues long. V lost 5 bases, J lost 4 bases, and 5 bases stayed unmatched. Germline CDR1 GTSNPN, CDR2 SVGIG (reference sequence). The CDR3 here is CAWAPGQKNIQYF. CDR3 in DNA: TGTGCCTGGGCCCCGGGACAGAAAAACATTCAGTACTTC.

The chain employs TRBV7-9 and TRBJ2-1; 9 nucleotides line up with TRBD1. The V and J ends lost 6 bases and 2 bases, in that order; junction bases with no gene match: 14. Looked up from germline, CDR1 is SEHNR and CDR2 is FQNEAQ (reference sequence). CDR3 size: 18 residues. The CDR3 DNA reads as TGTGCCAGCAGTAATGACTTGGGACAGGGCTTACCCTACAATGAGCAGTTCTTC. Translated: CASSNDLGQGLPYNEQFF.

The genes are TRBV7-8 and TRBJ2-5; 9 bases are a match to TRBD1. The CDR3 is 13 residues long. V shed 6 bases, J shed 3 bases, and the junction held 2 bases outside the gene matches. CDR1 is SGHVS, CDR2 FQNEAQ, per germline. The CDR3 DNA reads TGTGCCAGCAGGCGGACAGGGGAAGAGACCCAGTACTTC. Amino acids: CASRRTGEETQYF.

As regards this clone: An end of the junction does not agree with germline; a read error may underlie this. V usage is TRBV30 and J usage is TRBJ1-2, with D possibly matching TRBD1 (5 bases). This CDR3 has 13 amino acids. Germline V CDR1 and CDR2: GTSNPN, SVGIG (reference sequence). The CDR3, as DNA: TGTGCCTGGAGTGTACATGACGGGGGGAATCTCTCCTTC. This sequence encodes CAWSVHDGGNLSF.

The chain links TRBV18 to TRBJ1-5; 9 positions match TRBD1. CDR3 length: 15 amino acids. The trim removed 3 bases at V and 1 base at J, leaving 1 base unmatched. The germline V gene encodes CDR1 KGHSH and CDR2 LQKENI. Here the CDR3 reads CASSPDRGSNQPQHF. The CDR3 region has the DNA TGTGCCAGCTCACCCGACAGGGGGAGCAATCAGCCCCAGCATTTT.

J is TRBJ1-2 and V is TRBV7-8; 7 bases fit TRBD1. V dropped 3 bases and J dropped 6; count of bases not matched to a gene: 1. This CDR3 has 12 amino acids. The germline V gene has CDR1 SGHVS and CDR2 FQNEAQ. The CDR3 is CASSFTGDGYTF. DNA of the CDR3: TGTGCCAGCAGCTTCACAGGGGATGGCTACACCTTC.

This clone was seen only a few times. The rearrangement uses TRBV23-1 and TRBJ2-2, with unresolved D. TRBV23-1 is reported as an ORF; its role is uncertain. This CDR3 has 14 residues. V was cut by 1 base and J by 4 bases, with 7 bases left in between. CDR3 nucleotides: TGCGCCAGCAGTCAATACAACTTCACCGGGGAGCTGTTTTTT. Translated, it gives CASSQYNFTGELFF.

The V call is TRBV6-5, the J call TRBJ2-5; 8 bases match TRBD2. The CDR3 has 15 residues. V lost 6 bases, J lost 2 bases, and 8 bases stayed unmatched. Germline V gene sequence: CDR1 MNHEY, CDR2 SVGAGI. CDR3 amino acids: CASRLRGGTQETQYF. The CDR3 DNA is TGTGCCAGCAGGCTTCGGGGGGGAACACAAGAGACCCAGTACTTC.

The chain recombines TRBV6-5 with TRBJ2-5, with TRBD2 identical over 8 bases. The CDR3 loop spans 16 amino acids. J lost 5 bases, V lost 3 bases, and 11 bases had no gene match. Germline V gives CDR1 MNHEY, CDR2 SVGAGI. The CDR3 nucleotides read TGTGCCAGCAGTTATCGGGGGGGCCCGCAGGGGGAGACCCAGTACTTC. Amino acid sequence: CASSYRGGPQGETQYF.

The chain carries TRBV10-3 and TRBJ2-6, with TRBD1 identical over 11 bases. This CDR3 has 20 residues. The V segment lost 4 bases and the J segment 1 base; nucleotides outside the gene matches: 12. CDR1 and CDR2 from the germline V gene are ENHRY and SYGVKD. CDR3 sequence: CAISAFAWTGGKSGANVLTF. As DNA, the CDR3 is TGTGCCATCAGTGCCTTTGCTTGGACAGGGGGCAAATCTGGGGCCAACGTCCTGACTTTC.

The gene calls are TRBV14 and TRBJ2-7; perhaps TRBD2 as D (7 bases). The CDR3 extends over 15 amino acids. The V end lost 0 bases, the J end lost 5 bases, and 14 bases lay between the germline ends. The germline gives CDR1 SGHDN, CDR2 FVKESK. Written as DNA, the CDR3 is TGTGCCAGCAGCCAAGATAGGTACGGGGGGCACGAGCAGTACTTC. This gives the protein CASSQDRYGGHEQYF.

J is TRBJ1-6 and V is TRBV25-1; the match to TRBD1 covers 9 bases. Germline V gene data show CDR1 as MGHDK and CDR2 as SYGVNS. This CDR3 is built from 14 residues. Trimming at V came to 4 bases and at J to 9 bases, leaving 4 bases not matched to a gene. The CDR3 loop is CASSARDRVSPLHF. The DNA for the CDR3 is TGTGCCAGCAGTGCCCGGGACAGGGTTTCACCCCTCCACTTT.

J is TRBJ2-6 and V is TRBV29-1; D not resolved. This CDR3 region has 13 residues. V was pared by 4 bases and J by 0 bases, with 4 bases between. The germline CDR1 and CDR2 sequences are SQVTM and ANQGSEA. CDR3 region: CSVGTSGANVLTF. The CDR3 region has the DNA TGCAGCGTTGGGACCTCTGGGGCCAACGTCCTGACTTTC. Looking up the rest from reference TRBV29-1 and TRBJ2-6 gives the full variable domain: SAVISQKPSRDICQRGTSLTIQCQVDSQVTMMFWYRQQPGQSLTLIATANQGSEATYESGFVIDKFPISRPNLTFSTLTVSNMSPEDSSIYLCSVGTSGANVLTFGAGSRLTVL.

The chain combines TRBV10-1 with TRBJ1-6; D is unclear. Germline V lookup: CDR1 WNHNN, CDR2 SYGVQD (reference sequence). Trimming took 3 bases from V and 7 from J, leaving 7 bases between them. The length of the CDR3 is 13 residues. The CDR3: CASSERKNSPLHF. CDR3 sequence (DNA): TGCGCCAGCAGTGAAAGGAAAAATTCACCCCTCCACTTT.

The gene calls are TRBV5-6 and TRBJ2-7; 7 bases align to TRBD1. The CDR3 spans 13 residues. V lost 4 bases and J lost 7; bases outside the gene matches: 8. Germline CDR1 and CDR2: SGHDT and YYEEEE. This CDR3 reads CASSLDRTPEQYF. The CDR3, as DNA: TGTGCCAGCAGCCTGGACAGGACGCCTGAGCAGTACTTC.

The genes are TRBV7-9 and TRBJ2-3; D is perhaps TRBD2 (7 bases). The germline V gene has CDR1 SEHNR and CDR2 FQNEAQ (reference sequence). There are 15 residues in the CDR3. Trimming shortened V by 8 bases and J by 2 bases, and 17 bases separated the two germline ends. The CDR3 loop is CASYEAGATTDTQYF. As DNA, the CDR3 is TGTGCCAGCTACGAGGCGGGGGCCACCACAGATACGCAGTATTTT.

The rearrangement uses TRBV27 and TRBJ2-7, with D possibly being TRBD1 (6 bases). The V and J ends lost 6 bases and 0 bases respectively, with 9 bases between them. The CDR3 length is 13 residues. Germline V gene lookup returns CDR1 MNHEY and CDR2 SMNVEV (reference sequence). The CDR3 sequence is CASSLTGSYEQYF. The CDR3 bases are TGTGCCAGCAGCTTGACAGGCTCCTACGAGCAGTACTTC.

V usage is TRBV6-5 and J usage is TRBJ2-3; 8 bases align to TRBD1. With V trimmed by 2 bases and J by 4 bases, 8 bases remained unmatched. CDR3 size: 16 residues. From germline, CDR1 is MNHEY and CDR2 SVGAGI. The chain's CDR3 is CASSYRTGMGPDTQYF. CDR3 coding DNA: TGTGCCAGCAGTTACCGGACAGGGATGGGACCAGATACGCAGTATTTT.